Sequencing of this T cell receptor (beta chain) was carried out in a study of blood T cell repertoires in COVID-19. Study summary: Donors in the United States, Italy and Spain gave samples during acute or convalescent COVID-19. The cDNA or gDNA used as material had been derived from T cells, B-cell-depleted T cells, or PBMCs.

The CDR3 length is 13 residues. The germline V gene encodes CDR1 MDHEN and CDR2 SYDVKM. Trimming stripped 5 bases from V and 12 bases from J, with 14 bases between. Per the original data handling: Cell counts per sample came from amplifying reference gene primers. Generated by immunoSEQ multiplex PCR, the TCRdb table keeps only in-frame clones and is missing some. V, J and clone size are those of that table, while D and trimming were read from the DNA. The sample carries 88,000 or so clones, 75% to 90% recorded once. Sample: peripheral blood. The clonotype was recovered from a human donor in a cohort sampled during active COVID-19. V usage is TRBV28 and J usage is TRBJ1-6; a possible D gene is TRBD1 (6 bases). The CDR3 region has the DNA TGTGCCAGCAGTAGGGACATCCGTGGACCCCTCCACTTT. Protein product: CASSRDIRGPLHF.